The next 11 T cell receptor beta chains were all read from a single sample in a study of T cells after yellow fever vaccination. A single record per CDR3 protein comes from TCRdb applying MiXCR to the 5' RACE reads. The top ten clones hold roughly a sixth of a sample with more than 350,000 distinct CDR3 sequences, around a tenth of them seen once. Sequenced here: PBMCs, sampled on the day of the first yellow fever vaccination. These receptors were collected from a man younger than 35 who received the YFV17D yellow fever vaccine.

Details on this clonotype: A single base separates this from a much larger clone, so it may be a read error. V usage is TRBV3-1 and J usage is TRBJ2-7; D is possibly TRBD2 (5 bases). In germline, CDR1 is LGHDT, CDR2 YNNKEL (reference sequence). The germline V and J ends were trimmed by 5 bases and 3 bases, with 8 bases remaining between them. The CDR3 spans 12 residues. The CDR3 protein is CASSWGDYEQYF. The CDR3 DNA reads as TGTGCCAGCAGCTGGGGAGACTACGAGCAGTACTTC.

This clonotype occurred a few times. CDR3 sequence reads: CASSPIVTGSDTEAFF. CDR3 DNA: TGCGCCAGCAGCCCCATTGTTACGGGATCGGACACTGAAGCTTTCTTT. This chain links TRBV4-1 with TRBJ1-1, with D unresolved. V was shortened by 4 bases and J by 3 bases, with 18 bases between the two germline ends. CDR3 length: 16 amino acids. Germline values: CDR1 MGHRA, CDR2 YSYEKL.

This clonotype was detected a few times. The chain employs TRBV5-1 and TRBJ2-6; 8 bases agree with TRBD1. Germline V gene lookup returns CDR1 SGHRS and CDR2 YFSETQ. The CDR3 has 20 residues. Trimming removed 1 base from V and 0 bases from J; junction bases left unmatched: 12. As DNA, the CDR3 is TGCGCCAGCAGCTTGTATCTTAGGGGACAGGACCTCTCTGGGGCCAACGTCCTGACTTTC. As protein: CASSLYLRGQDLSGANVLTF.

This clonotype was observed a handful of times. The chain is built from TRBV20-1 and TRBJ2-2, with D perhaps TRBD1 or TRBD2 (6 bases each). From germline, CDR1 is DFQATT and CDR2 SNEGSKA (reference sequence). Between the trimmed V and J ends, which lost 6 bases and 3 bases, there was a span of 17 bases. CDR3 size: 15 residues. DNA of the CDR3: TGCAGTGCGTATCCGGGAGAGGGGGACACCGGGGAGCTGTTTTTT. Its translation: CSAYPGEGDTGELFF.

The chain uses TRBV6-2 or TRBV6-3 and TRBJ2-7, with 7 bases lining up with TRBD1. After removal of 6 bases from V and 7 bases from J, the junction contained 6 bases not matched to a gene. CDR3 length equals 12 residues. CDR1 MNHEY and CDR2 SVGEGT come from the germline V gene. As DNA, the CDR3 is TGTGCCAGCAGAACAGGGGCGAGGGAGCAGTACTTC. Translated, it gives CASRTGAREQYF.

Only a few counts were recorded for this clonotype. Compared with germline, one end of the junction differs, possibly owing to a read error. The genes are TRBV4-3 and TRBJ2-3, with TRBD2 matching over 7 bases. The CDR3 consists of 14 residues. The V gene's germline CDR1 is LGHNA and CDR2 YSLEER. Written as DNA, the CDR3 is TGCGCCAGCAGGCAAGCGGGATCGACCAATACGCAGTATTTT. This codes for CASRQAGSTNTQYF.

This clonotype was seen only a few times. The chain has TRBV6-1 and TRBJ2-7, with 7 bases that match TRBD2. The length of the CDR3 is 14 residues. Germline V gives CDR1 MNHNS, CDR2 SASEGT. V was pared by 3 bases and J by 12 bases, with 14 bases of the junction left unmatched. CDR3 bases: TGTGCCAGCAGTGACCGAATCGGGGACTACCGGTGGTACTTC. Translated, it gives CASSDRIGDYRWYF.

In this sample, this clonotype turned up a few times. The rearrangement joins TRBV4-3 to TRBJ1-5; tentative D call: TRBD1 (5 bases). The CDR3 runs 15 residues. Trimming took off 0 bases at V and 5 bases at J, with 11 bases between the two ends. Germline V CDR1 and CDR2: LGHNA, YSLEER. The CDR3 loop is CASSQDQGSYQPQHF. CDR3 nucleotide sequence: TGCGCCAGCAGCCAAGATCAGGGCAGTTATCAGCCCCAGCATTTT.

Only a few counts were recorded for this clonotype. The chain uses TRBV4-3 and TRBJ1-5; no definite D call. Germline V gene sequence: CDR1 LGHNA, CDR2 YSLEER. This CDR3 region has 16 residues. Trimming shortened V by 0 bases and J by 2 bases, and 11 bases separated the two germline ends. Here the CDR3 DNA reads TGCGCCAGCAGCCAAGAATCGGGAGTCGGCAATCAGCCCCAGCATTTT. Encoded protein: CASSQESGVGNQPQHF.

This clonotype appeared many times. This chain uses TRBV7-2 with TRBJ2-7, with 8 bases matching TRBD1. This CDR3 contains 15 residues. Germline CDR1 and CDR2: SGHTA and FQGNSA. The V and J ends lost 1 base and 1 base, in that order; junction bases with no gene match: 3. CDR3 bases: TGTGCCAGCAGCTTAGGTTGGACAGGGTCCTACGAGCAGTACTTC. As protein: CASSLGWTGSYEQYF.

This clonotype has a handful of counts. The rearrangement uses TRBV28 and TRBJ2-2, with 12 bases fitting TRBD1. Trimming cost V 6 bases and J 5 bases; bases outside gene matches: 10. Germline-derived CDR1 and CDR2 are MDHEN and SYDVKM. The CDR3 sequence is 17 residues long. The CDR3 spells CASRKGQGARWTGELFF. CDR3 in DNA: TGTGCCAGCAGGAAGGGACAGGGGGCGCGTTGGACCGGGGAGCTGTTTTTT.